Here is one T cell receptor beta chain with its context. Its antigen is not identified. The entry originates in a study of T cell responses to AZD1222 COVID-19 vaccine. General study points: In a largely white British group with more females than males, clonal diversity was possibly underestimated. Reportedly, close to half of spike-specific TCRs are directed against unmutated variant regions.

Produced via immunoSEQ multiplex PCR; TCRdb's table is partial and in-frame only. This table holds 100,000 to 150,000 clones, 91% found once. V shed 4 bases and J shed 1 base, with 16 bases lying between them. CDR3 size: 16 residues. The germline V gene encodes CDR1 MNHNS and CDR2 SASEGT. This TCR was recovered from an adult who received the AZD1222 COVID-19 vaccine. This specimen consisted of peripheral blood, obtained 28 days after the second AZD1222 dose. V gene TRBV6-1 combines with J gene TRBJ1-1; D is perhaps TRBD1 (5 bases). CDR3 region: CASSGQLGKANTEAFF. The DNA of the CDR3 is TGTGCCAGCAGTGGACAGTTGGGAAAGGCGAACACTGAAGCTTTCTTT.